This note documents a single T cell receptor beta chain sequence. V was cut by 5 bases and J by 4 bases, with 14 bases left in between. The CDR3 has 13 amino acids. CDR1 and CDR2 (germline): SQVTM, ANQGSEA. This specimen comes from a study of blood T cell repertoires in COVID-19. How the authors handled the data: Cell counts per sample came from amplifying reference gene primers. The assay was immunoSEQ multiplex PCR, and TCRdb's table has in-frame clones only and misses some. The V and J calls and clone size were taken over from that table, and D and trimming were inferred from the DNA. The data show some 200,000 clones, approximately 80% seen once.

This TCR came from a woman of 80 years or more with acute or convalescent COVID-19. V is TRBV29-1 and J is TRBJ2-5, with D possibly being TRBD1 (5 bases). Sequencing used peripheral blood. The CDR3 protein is CSVFARVSETQYF. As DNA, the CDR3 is TGCAGCGTTTTTGCCAGGGTGTCAGAGACCCAGTACTTC.